These 28 T cell receptor beta chains originate from one sample sequenced in a study of ipilimumab plus nivolumab after autologous stem cell transplantation. This table comes from immunoSEQ multiplex PCR, and its TCRdb copy is limited to in-frame clones, with some not included. The top ten hold 20% to 25% of the sample, which has around 20,000 clones, 70% to 80% seen once. The sequencing used PBMCs, collected in a trial of ipilimumab plus nivolumab as post-transplant consolidation. Every receptor here comes from a male donor with diffuse large B-cell lymphoma.

This clone has only a few counts. The chain combines TRBV30 with TRBJ2-1; 7 bases map to TRBD2. The CDR3 sequence is 15 residues long. The germline CDR1 and CDR2 sequences are GTSNPN and SVGIG (reference sequence). Unmatched junction bases numbered 13, after V lost 2 bases and J lost 9 bases. The CDR3 is CAWSLLALEKGEQFF. Here the CDR3 DNA reads TGTGCCTGGAGTTTACTAGCGCTAGAAAAGGGTGAGCAGTTCTTC.

V and J are TRBV18 and TRBJ1-1, with a tentative D call TRBD1 (5 bases). V was pared by 0 bases and J by 0 bases, with 11 bases between. CDR3 length: 16 residues. Germline V CDR1 and CDR2: KGHSH, LQKENI. The CDR3 region is CASSPPNRGMNTEAFF. As DNA, the CDR3 is TGTGCCAGCTCACCACCCAATAGGGGCATGAACACTGAAGCTTTCTTT.

The sample holds a few counts of this clone. This rearrangement joins TRBV7-9 to TRBJ1-6; 7 bases are shared with TRBD1. V shed 3 bases, J shed 6 bases, and the junction held 2 bases outside the gene matches. Per the germline V gene, CDR1 is SEHNR and CDR2 is FQNEAQ (reference sequence). There are 14 residues in the CDR3. In DNA form, the CDR3 reads TGTGCCAGCAGCTTTCAGGGGGGTAATTCACCCCTCCACTTT. Protein sequence: CASSFQGGNSPLHF.

This chain links TRBV19 with TRBJ1-2; TRBD1 is a possible D gene (6 bases). Per the germline V gene, CDR1 is LNHDA and CDR2 is SQIVND (reference sequence). The CDR3 totals 14 residues. The V end was cut by 5 bases, the J end by 2 bases, with 12 bases between. As DNA, the CDR3 is TGTGCCAGTAGTCCCCAGGACAGCAACTATGGCTACACCTTC. This sequence encodes CASSPQDSNYGYTF.

This chain links TRBV10-3 with TRBJ2-2; unclear D gene. CDR1 is ENHRY, CDR2 SYGVKD, per germline. The CDR3 spans 14 residues. Trimming took 10 bases from V and 2 from J, leaving 14 bases between them. CDR3 amino acids: CASTPEVNTGELFF. The CDR3 region has the DNA TGTGCCAGCACCCCCGAGGTAAACACCGGGGAGCTGTTTTTT.

The genes are TRBV19 and TRBJ1-1; unclear D gene. Germline V gene sequence: CDR1 LNHDA, CDR2 SQIVND (reference sequence). This CDR3 comprises 17 residues. V was cut by 0 bases and J by 0 bases, with 14 bases left in between. In DNA form, the CDR3 reads TGTGCCAGTAGTATAGATTATCGGCGGGAACTGAACACTGAAGCTTTCTTT. This gives the protein CASSIDYRRELNTEAFF.

This rearrangement joins TRBV28 to TRBJ1-4; D remains ambiguous. Germline V CDR1 and CDR2: MDHEN, SYDVKM. The CDR3 totals 15 residues. Between the trimmed V and J ends, which lost 5 bases and 8 bases, there was a span of 18 bases. The CDR3 sequence is CASSASTSGREKLFF. Here the CDR3 DNA reads TGTGCCAGCAGTGCCTCGACTAGCGGACGGGAAAAACTGTTTTTT.

J is TRBJ2-1 and V is TRBV29-1; D is possibly TRBD1 (6 bases). V dropped 6 bases and J dropped 9 bases, with 15 bases sitting between them. In germline, CDR1 is SQVTM, CDR2 ANQGSEA. The CDR3 runs 12 residues. CDR3 nucleotide sequence: TGCAGCGTATCCGGGACAATGGTTGAGCAGTTCTTC. Amino acid sequence: CSVSGTMVEQFF.

The chain uses TRBV30 and TRBJ1-5; no definite D call. This CDR3 is 12 amino acids long. Germline assignment: CDR1 GTSNPN and CDR2 SVGIG (reference sequence). Trimming stripped 1 base from V and 0 bases from J, with 1 base between. CDR3: CAWSDSNQPQHF. The DNA of the CDR3 is TGTGCCTGGAGTGATAGCAATCAGCCCCAGCATTTT.

This clone was detected a few times. The J gene is TRBJ1-1, the V gene TRBV18; tentatively, D is TRBD1 (6 bases). This CDR3 spans 13 amino acids. Germline CDR1 KGHSH, CDR2 LQKENI. V lost 8 bases and J lost 1, with 11 bases in between. The CDR3 sequence: CASRWDKNTEAFF. CDR3 in DNA: TGTGCCAGCCGATGGGACAAGAACACTGAAGCTTTCTTT.

The chain carries TRBV5-1 and TRBJ1-1, with D unclear. Trimming removed 0 bases from V and 5 bases from J, with 11 bases in between. The CDR3 contains 14 residues. Germline V gene lookup returns CDR1 SGHRS and CDR2 YFSETQ. This chain's CDR3 is CASSLAGLQTEAFF. The CDR3 DNA follows: TGCGCCAGCAGCTTGGCCGGCCTACAAACTGAAGCTTTCTTT.

This rearrangement joins TRBV13 to TRBJ1-2; D ambiguous. Trimming removed 1 base at V and 1 base at J, with 10 bases between. The length of the CDR3 is 15 residues. Germline V gives CDR1 PRHDT, CDR2 FYEKMQ (reference sequence). CDR3 DNA sequence: TGTGCCAGCAGCTTAGCTAACAACTTTAACTATGGCTACACCTTC. It translates to CASSLANNFNYGYTF.

In its sample, this clone was seen a few times. The rearrangement uses TRBV29-1 and TRBJ2-2; D may match TRBD1 or TRBD2 (5 bases each). Germline V gene sequence: CDR1 SQVTM, CDR2 ANQGSEA. The CDR3 consists of 15 residues. The ends were cut back, 7 bases at V and 0 bases at J, with 15 bases in the middle. CDR3 sequence reads: CSAATDYPNTGELFF. For the CDR3, the DNA is TGCAGCGCCGCGACAGACTATCCGAACACCGGGGAGCTGTTTTTT.

This chain links TRBV5-1 with TRBJ1-2, with D unclear. The CDR3 runs to 15 residues. The germline V gene has CDR1 SGHRS and CDR2 YFSETQ. The germline V and J ends were trimmed by 0 bases and 2 bases, with 11 bases remaining between them. The CDR3 nucleotides read TGCGCCAGCAGCTTGGATCGTGGGCCCAACTATGGCTACACCTTC. Protein sequence: CASSLDRGPNYGYTF.

The chain carries TRBV9 and TRBJ2-5, with D perhaps TRBD1 or TRBD2 (6 bases each). Germline loops: CDR1 SGDLS, CDR2 YYNGEE. The CDR3 totals 15 residues. The germline V and J ends were trimmed by 2 bases and 4 bases, with 15 bases remaining between them. The CDR3 loop reads CASSVEGGRAETQYF. The CDR3 DNA is TGTGCCAGCAGCGTCGAGGGGGGCCGGGCAGAGACCCAGTACTTC. Full variable domain (rest looked up from reference TRBV9 and TRBJ2-5): DSGVTQTPKHLITATGQRVTLRCSPRSGDLSVYWYQQSLDQGLQFLIQYYNGEERAKGNILERFSAQQFPDLHSELNLSSLELGDSALYFCASSVEGGRAETQYFGPGTRLLVL.

In this sample, this clone turned up a few times. This chain joins TRBV2 and TRBJ1-1; D is perhaps TRBD1 (5 bases). The germline V gene has CDR1 SNHLY and CDR2 FYNNEI. CDR3 length equals 12 residues. V was pared by 3 bases and J by 5 bases, with 7 bases between. The CDR3 coding sequence is TGTGCCAGCAGTGACGGGGGAACTGAAGCTTTCTTT. Translation gives CASSDGGTEAFF.

This chain links TRBV9 with TRBJ2-1, with D possibly TRBD2 on 6 matching bases. The CDR3 has 15 amino acids. Germline assignment: CDR1 SGDLS and CDR2 YYNGEE. The V end was cut by 0 bases, the J end by 9 bases, with 16 bases between. CDR3: CASSVGTSKLGEQFF. In DNA form, the CDR3 reads TGTGCCAGCAGCGTAGGCACTAGCAAATTAGGTGAGCAGTTCTTC. The complete variable domain, with remaining parts taken from reference TRBV9 and TRBJ2-1, reads DSGVTQTPKHLITATGQRVTLRCSPRSGDLSVYWYQQSLDQGLQFLIQYYNGEERAKGNILERFSAQQFPDLHSELNLSSLELGDSALYFCASSVGTSKLGEQFFGPGTRLTVL.

V is TRBV7-2 and J is TRBJ1-1, with D unclear. In germline, CDR1 is SGHTA, CDR2 FQGNSA. CDR3 length equals 11 residues. V shed 6 bases and J shed 0 bases, with 2 bases lying between them. This CDR3 reads CASRMNTEAFF. The CDR3 coding sequence is TGTGCCAGCAGGATGAACACTGAAGCTTTCTTT.

This chain connects TRBV30 to TRBJ1-4, with D unclear. In germline, CDR1 is GTSNPN, CDR2 SVGIG (reference sequence). V was trimmed by 2 bases and J by 8 bases, leaving 12 bases between them. This CDR3 spans 13 amino acids. The CDR3 is CAWSWAGPEKLFF. The CDR3, as DNA: TGTGCCTGGAGTTGGGCAGGACCCGAAAAACTGTTTTTT. The whole variable domain, filled in from reference TRBV30 and TRBJ1-4, reads SQTIHQWPATLVQPVGSPLSLECTVEGTSNPNLYWYRQAAGRGLQLLFYSVGIGQISSEVPQNLSASRPQDRQFILSSKKLLLSDSGFYLCAWSWAGPEKLFFGSGTQLSVL.

Written as DNA, the CDR3 is TGTGCCTGGAGTAAAATAGGGGTCCGGGACCGAGACACCGGGGAGCTGTTTTTT. Its protein product is CAWSKIGVRDRDTGELFF. The rearrangement links TRBV30 to TRBJ2-2, with D perhaps being TRBD1 or TRBD2 (5 bases each). The CDR3 runs to 18 residues. Trimming removed 2 bases from V and 3 bases from J, with 22 bases in between. The V gene's germline CDR1 is GTSNPN and CDR2 SVGIG (reference sequence). Together with reference TRBV30 and TRBJ2-2, the CDR3 gives the full variable domain: SQTIHQWPATLVQPVGSPLSLECTVEGTSNPNLYWYRQAAGRGLQLLFYSVGIGQISSEVPQNLSASRPQDRQFILSSKKLLLSDSGFYLCAWSKIGVRDRDTGELFFGEGSRLTVL.

This clone was observed a few times. The chain recombines TRBV6-5 with TRBJ2-3; D unresolved. The CDR3 consists of 14 residues. V was cut by 10 bases and J by 4 bases, with 18 bases left in between. Per the germline V gene, CDR1 is MNHEY and CDR2 is SVGAGI. The CDR3 spells CAIAAAASPDTQYF. The DNA for the CDR3 is TGTGCCATCGCCGCCGCGGCTTCGCCAGATACGCAGTATTTT.

This clone has a handful of counts. The genes are TRBV29-1 and TRBJ2-3; 7 bases are a match to TRBD2. CDR3 length: 16 residues. Germline loops: CDR1 SQVTM, CDR2 ANQGSEA. The trim removed 0 bases at V and 2 bases at J, leaving 8 bases unmatched. CDR3 in amino acids: CSVEDRVAGVTDTQYF. The CDR3 coding sequence is TGCAGCGTTGAAGATCGGGTAGCGGGCGTCACAGATACGCAGTATTTT.

CDR3 residues: CASSVKSGLRADTQYF. CDR3 DNA sequence: TGTGCCAGCAGCGTAAAATCAGGCCTCCGCGCAGATACGCAGTATTTT. This chain uses TRBV9 with TRBJ2-3; no clear D gene. The CDR3 has 16 residues. V lost 1 base and J 4 bases, leaving 16 bases between the germline ends. Germline CDR1 reads SGDLS; CDR2 reads YYNGEE. The whole variable domain, remainder taken from reference TRBV9 and TRBJ2-3, is DSGVTQTPKHLITATGQRVTLRCSPRSGDLSVYWYQQSLDQGLQFLIQYYNGEERAKGNILERFSAQQFPDLHSELNLSSLELGDSALYFCASSVKSGLRADTQYFGPGTRLTVL.

V gene TRBV7-9 combines with J gene TRBJ2-7; TRBD2 matches at 9 bases. The junction had 8 bases not matched to a gene; V was cut back by 4 bases and J by 4 bases. Germline CDR1 and CDR2: SEHNR and FQNEAQ (reference sequence). The CDR3 has 15 residues. For the CDR3, the DNA is TGTGCCAGCAGCTCCGGTAGCGGGAGTGTTTACGAGCAGTACTTC. Amino acid sequence: CASSSGSGSVYEQYF.

The chain employs TRBV5-1 and TRBJ2-3; D may be TRBD1 or TRBD2 (7 bases each). There are 15 residues in the CDR3. Germline lookup yields CDR1 SGHRS and CDR2 YFSETQ. Trimming took 4 bases from V and 4 from J, leaving 16 bases between them. In DNA, the CDR3 is TGCGCCAGCAGCACCCCAGGGGGGGGCGCAGATACGCAGTATTTT. Its translation: CASSTPGGGADTQYF.

The chain uses TRBV6-5 and TRBJ2-3; D unresolved. V was pared by 6 bases and J by 5 bases, with 15 bases between. The germline V gene has CDR1 MNHEY and CDR2 SVGAGI. This CDR3 is built from 14 residues. The CDR3 region has the DNA TGTGCCAGCAGACGTCTCGCCCCGGTAGATACGCAGTATTTT. Translated, it gives CASRRLAPVDTQYF.

The V gene is TRBV28, the J gene TRBJ1-1, with D uncertain. The V and J ends lost 5 bases and 9 bases respectively, with 13 bases between them. Germline-derived CDR1 and CDR2 are MDHEN and SYDVKM. The length of the CDR3 is 12 residues. CDR3 in amino acids: CASSSITAKAFF. CDR3 sequence (DNA): TGTGCCAGCAGTAGTATTACGGCAAAAGCTTTCTTT. The whole variable domain, remainder taken from reference TRBV28 and TRBJ1-1, is DVKVTQSSRYLVKRTGEKVFLECVQDMDHENMFWYRQDPGLGLRLIYFSYDVKMKEKGDIPEGYSVSREKKERFSLILESASTNQTSMYLCASSSITAKAFFGQGTRLTVV.

The gene calls are TRBV6-1 and TRBJ1-2; 9 bases line up with TRBD1. The CDR3 consists of 15 residues. Germline V gene data show CDR1 as MNHNS and CDR2 as SASEGT. V gave up 6 bases and J gave up 8 bases; unmatched junction bases: 13. CDR3 nucleotides: TGTGCCAGCAGCCAACAGGGGGCGCACTCTGGGGGCTACACCTTC. The encoded protein is CASSQQGAHSGGYTF.